Below, 9 T cell receptor beta chains from the same sample are listed, as sequenced in a study of prognosis after radiotherapy for stage I lung cancer. Researchers used two-round multiplex PCR to amplify TCR beta CDR3 starting from genomic DNA. The authors ran first-round PCR with primers specific to each TRBV and TRBJ gene. TCRdb passed the multiplex PCR reads through MiXCR, listing each CDR3 protein once. Here the sample spans fewer than 40,000 distinct CDR3 sequences, about 40% being singletons. The material was PBMCs, obtained before or after stereotactic body radiation therapy (not recorded which). These receptor sequences come from a donor aged 50 or older with non-small cell lung cancer.

Of note for this clonotype: Only one base separates this from a far larger clonotype, so it likely reflects a read error. The J gene is TRBJ2-7, the V gene TRBV6-8; no reliable D call. CDR3 length equals 14 residues. Germline assignment: CDR1 MNHGY and CDR2 SAAAGT. V lost 6 bases and J 3 bases, leaving 15 bases between the germline ends. For the CDR3, the DNA is TGTGCCAGCAGCCCCCGGGTAGGATGCTACGAGCAGTACTTC. It encodes CASSPRVGCYEQYF.

In its sample, this clonotype ranks as medium-sized. The V gene is TRBV28, the J gene TRBJ2-7; D is perhaps TRBD1 or TRBD2 (7 bases each). The CDR3 contains 14 residues. Trimming took off 7 bases at V and 0 bases at J, with 13 bases between the two ends. Germline-derived CDR1 and CDR2 are MDHEN and SYDVKM. This CDR3 is CASTPGGDSYEQYF. Here the CDR3 DNA reads TGTGCCAGCACCCCAGGGGGGGACTCCTACGAGCAGTACTTC.

The chain joins TRBV7-2 to TRBJ2-7, with 8 positions matching TRBD1. CDR1 and CDR2 from the germline V gene are SGHTA and FQGNSA. V was clipped by 5 bases and J by 2 bases; unmatched bases: 5. The CDR3 has 14 amino acids. CDR3 amino acids: CASSPRTGPYEQYF. In nucleotides, the CDR3 is TGTGCCAGCAGCCCCCGGACAGGGCCCTACGAGCAGTACTTC.

This clonotype was detected many times. The V gene is TRBV6-1, the J gene TRBJ1-5; D not resolved. The CDR3 covers 16 residues. CDR1 is MNHNS, CDR2 SASEGT, per germline. Trimming pared 0 bases from V and 1 base from J, leaving 10 bases between. The CDR3 reads CASSEASQISNQPQHF. The CDR3 DNA sequence: TGTGCCAGCAGTGAAGCGTCACAGATAAGCAATCAGCCCCAGCATTTT.

The table lists this clonotype with a count of one. This sequence joins TRBV5-1 and TRBJ1-2, with D unresolved. The CDR3 is 17 amino acids. The germline gives CDR1 SGHRS, CDR2 YFSETQ. The V end was cut by 2 bases, the J end by 4 bases, with 21 bases between. The CDR3: CASSFRSGGLSPYGYTF. The DNA of the CDR3 is TGCGCCAGCAGCTTTAGGTCCGGTGGCCTTTCCCCCTATGGCTACACCTTC.

The rearrangement joins TRBV11-3 to TRBJ2-7; TRBD2 might be the D (6 bases). The V end lost 4 bases, the J end lost 2 bases, and 9 bases lay between the germline ends. This CDR3 region has 13 residues. CDR1 and CDR2 (germline): SGHNT, YENEEA. The CDR3 loop reads CASSWTGAYEQYF. The CDR3 DNA is TGTGCCAGCAGCTGGACGGGAGCCTACGAGCAGTACTTC. Full variable domain (rest looked up from reference TRBV11-3 and TRBJ2-7): EAGVVQSPRYKIIEKKQPVAFWCNPISGHNTLYWYLQNLGQGPELLIRYENEEAVDDSQLPKDRFSAERLKGVDSTLKIQPAELGDSAVYLCASSWTGAYEQYFGPGTRLTVT.

There are many counts of this clonotype. The chain is built from TRBV5-6 and TRBJ2-3; 11 nucleotides match TRBD2. In germline, CDR1 is SGHDT, CDR2 YYEEEE. The length of the CDR3 is 15 residues. J gave up 6 bases and V 4 bases, and 7 bases lay outside the gene matches. The CDR3 reads CASSPGLADADTQYF. The CDR3 DNA reads TGTGCCAGCAGCCCGGGACTAGCGGATGCGGATACGCAGTATTTT.

This rearrangement joins TRBV7-3 to TRBJ2-1; no reliable D call. The length of the CDR3 is 13 residues. The germline V gene encodes CDR1 SGHTA and CDR2 FQGTGA. The V gene lost 8 bases and the J gene lost 7 bases, with 15 bases spanning the gap. The CDR3 region is CASASGRGNEQFF. The CDR3 bases are TGTGCCAGCGCAAGTGGGCGAGGAAATGAGCAGTTCTTC.

This clonotype was seen at least ten times. J is TRBJ2-6 and V is TRBV19, with TRBD1 identical over 9 bases. The CDR3 has 20 amino acids. V shed 4 bases, J shed 4 bases, and the junction held 17 bases outside the gene matches. Per the germline V gene, CDR1 is LNHDA and CDR2 is SQIVND (reference sequence). The CDR3 nucleotides read TGTGCCAGTAGTAAATCACCAGGGACAGGGACTTCGGCGGGGGCCAACGTCCTGACTTTC. Protein product: CASSKSPGTGTSAGANVLTF.